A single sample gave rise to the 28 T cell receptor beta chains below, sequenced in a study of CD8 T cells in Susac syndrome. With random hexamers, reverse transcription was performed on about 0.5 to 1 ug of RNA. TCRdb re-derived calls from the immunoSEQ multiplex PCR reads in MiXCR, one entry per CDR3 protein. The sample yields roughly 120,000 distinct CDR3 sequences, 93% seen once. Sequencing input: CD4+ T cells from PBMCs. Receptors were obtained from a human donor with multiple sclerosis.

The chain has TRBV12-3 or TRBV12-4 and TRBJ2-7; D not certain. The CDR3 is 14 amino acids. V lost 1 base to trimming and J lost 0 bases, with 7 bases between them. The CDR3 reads CASSLGSYSYEQYF. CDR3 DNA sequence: TGTGCCAGCAGTTTAGGGAGCTACTCCTACGAGCAGTACTTC.

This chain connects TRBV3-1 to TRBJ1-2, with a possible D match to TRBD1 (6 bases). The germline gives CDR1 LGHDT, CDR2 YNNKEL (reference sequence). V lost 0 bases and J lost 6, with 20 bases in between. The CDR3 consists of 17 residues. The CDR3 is CASSQDWTGTPTNGYTF. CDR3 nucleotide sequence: TGTGCCAGCAGCCAAGATTGGACCGGGACACCAACGAATGGCTACACCTTC.

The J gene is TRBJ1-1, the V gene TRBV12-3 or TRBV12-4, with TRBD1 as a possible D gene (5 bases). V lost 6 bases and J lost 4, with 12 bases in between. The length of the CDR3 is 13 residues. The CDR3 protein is CASRTWGGTEAFF. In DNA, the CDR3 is TGTGCCAGCAGGACCTGGGGGGGCACTGAAGCTTTCTTT.

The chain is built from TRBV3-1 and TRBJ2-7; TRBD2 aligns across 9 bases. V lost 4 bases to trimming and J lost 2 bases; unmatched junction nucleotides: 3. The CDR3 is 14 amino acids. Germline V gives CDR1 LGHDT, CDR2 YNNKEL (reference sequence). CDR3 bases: TGTGCCAGCAGCCTGAGCGGGGGGCCCTACGAGCAGTACTTC. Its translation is CASSLSGGPYEQYF.

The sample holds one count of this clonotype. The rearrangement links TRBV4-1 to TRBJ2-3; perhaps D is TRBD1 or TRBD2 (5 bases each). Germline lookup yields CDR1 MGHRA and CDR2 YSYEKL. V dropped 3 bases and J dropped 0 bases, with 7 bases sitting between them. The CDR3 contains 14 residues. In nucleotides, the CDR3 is TGCGCCAGCAGCCACCGGGACAGCACAGATACGCAGTATTTT. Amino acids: CASSHRDSTDTQYF.

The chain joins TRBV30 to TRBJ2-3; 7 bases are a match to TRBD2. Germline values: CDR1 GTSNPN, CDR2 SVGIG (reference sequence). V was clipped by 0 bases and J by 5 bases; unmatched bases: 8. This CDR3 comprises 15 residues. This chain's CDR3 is CAWSVRGLVRDTQYF. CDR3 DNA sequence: TGTGCCTGGAGTGTAAGAGGACTAGTGAGAGATACGCAGTATTTT.

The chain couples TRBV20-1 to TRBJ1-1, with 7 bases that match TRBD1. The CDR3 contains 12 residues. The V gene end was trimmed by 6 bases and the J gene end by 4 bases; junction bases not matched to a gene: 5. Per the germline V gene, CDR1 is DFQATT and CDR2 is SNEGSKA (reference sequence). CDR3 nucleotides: TGCAGTGCAACAGGGGCGGGCACTGAAGCTTTCTTT. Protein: CSATGAGTEAFF.

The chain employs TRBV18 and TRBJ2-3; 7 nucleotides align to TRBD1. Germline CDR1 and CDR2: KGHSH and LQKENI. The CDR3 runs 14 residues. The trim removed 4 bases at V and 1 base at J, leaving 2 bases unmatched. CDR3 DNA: TGTGCCAGCTCACTCGACAGGGGCACAGATACGCAGTATTTT. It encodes CASSLDRGTDTQYF.

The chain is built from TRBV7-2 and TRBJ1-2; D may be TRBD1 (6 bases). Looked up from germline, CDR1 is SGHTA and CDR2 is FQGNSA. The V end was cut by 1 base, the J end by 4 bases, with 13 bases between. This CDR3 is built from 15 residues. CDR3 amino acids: CASSLVGGEPYGYTF. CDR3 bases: TGTGCCAGCAGCTTAGTAGGGGGGGAACCCTATGGCTACACCTTC.

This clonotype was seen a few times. The CDR3 region is CASSLDGGGSYEQYF. In nucleotides, the CDR3 is TGCGCCAGCAGCTTGGATGGAGGAGGCTCCTACGAGCAGTACTTC. This chain connects TRBV5-1 to TRBJ2-7; D possibly corresponds to TRBD2 (5 bases). The V gene's germline CDR1 is SGHRS and CDR2 YFSETQ. V lost 0 bases and J lost 0, with 10 bases in between. This CDR3 is 15 amino acids long.

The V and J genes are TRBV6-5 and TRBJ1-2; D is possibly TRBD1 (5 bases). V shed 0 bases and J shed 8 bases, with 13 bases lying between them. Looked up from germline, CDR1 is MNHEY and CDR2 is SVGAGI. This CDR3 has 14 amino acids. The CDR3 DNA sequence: TGTGCCAGCAGTTACTCGAGGGGAATCGGGGGCTACACCTTC. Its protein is CASSYSRGIGGYTF.

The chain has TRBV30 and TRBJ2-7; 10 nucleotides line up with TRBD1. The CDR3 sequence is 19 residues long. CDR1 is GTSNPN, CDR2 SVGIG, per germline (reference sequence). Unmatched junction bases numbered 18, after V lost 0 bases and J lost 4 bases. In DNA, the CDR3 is TGTGCCTGGAGTGTACTGTTTGGGACAGGGGCATCTTTAGGGTACGAGCAGTACTTC. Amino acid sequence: CAWSVLFGTGASLGYEQYF.

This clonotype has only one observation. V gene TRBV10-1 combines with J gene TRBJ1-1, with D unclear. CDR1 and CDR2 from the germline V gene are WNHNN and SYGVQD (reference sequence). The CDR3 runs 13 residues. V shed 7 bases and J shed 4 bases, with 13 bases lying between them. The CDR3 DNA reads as TGCGCCAGCAATAATCTAGCCGGCACTGAAGCTTTCTTT. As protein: CASNNLAGTEAFF.

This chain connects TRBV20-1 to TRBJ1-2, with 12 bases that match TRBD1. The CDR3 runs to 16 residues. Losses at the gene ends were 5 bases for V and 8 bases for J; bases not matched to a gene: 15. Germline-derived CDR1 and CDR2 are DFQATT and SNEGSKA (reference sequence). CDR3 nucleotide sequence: TGCAGTGCTTCGCCCTTACCGGGACAGGGGGCGTGGGGCTACACCTTC. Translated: CSASPLPGQGAWGYTF.

CDR3 sequence (DNA): TGTGCCAGCTCCGGGACAGTCTACGAGCAGTACTTC. Encoded protein: CASSGTVYEQYF. V gene TRBV18 combines with J gene TRBJ2-7, with 7 bases fitting TRBD1. Germline V CDR1 and CDR2: KGHSH, LQKENI. The J segment lost 3 bases and the V segment lost 6 bases, leaving 2 bases of the junction unmatched. This CDR3 region has 12 residues.

The CDR3 DNA is TGTGCCAGCAGTGAATATTCAGGGTTTGACACTGAAGCTTTCTTT. As protein: CASSEYSGFDTEAFF. The V call is TRBV25-1, the J call TRBJ1-1, with D perhaps matching TRBD1 (5 bases). The length of the CDR3 is 15 residues. Between the trimmed V and J ends, which lost 0 bases and 3 bases, there was a span of 11 bases. Germline lookup yields CDR1 MGHDK and CDR2 SYGVNS.

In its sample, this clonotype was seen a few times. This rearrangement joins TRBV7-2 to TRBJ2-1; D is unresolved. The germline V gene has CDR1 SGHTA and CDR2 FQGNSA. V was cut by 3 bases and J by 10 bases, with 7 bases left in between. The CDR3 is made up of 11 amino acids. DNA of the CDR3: TGTGCCAGCAGCTTCCAAGGCGAGCAGTTCTTC. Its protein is CASSFQGEQFF.

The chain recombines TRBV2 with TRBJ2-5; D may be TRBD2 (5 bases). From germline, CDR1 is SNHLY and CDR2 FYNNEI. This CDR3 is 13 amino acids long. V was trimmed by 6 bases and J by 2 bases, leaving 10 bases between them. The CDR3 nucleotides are TGTGCCAGCAGCCCAGACTATCAAGAGACCCAGTACTTC. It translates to CASSPDYQETQYF.

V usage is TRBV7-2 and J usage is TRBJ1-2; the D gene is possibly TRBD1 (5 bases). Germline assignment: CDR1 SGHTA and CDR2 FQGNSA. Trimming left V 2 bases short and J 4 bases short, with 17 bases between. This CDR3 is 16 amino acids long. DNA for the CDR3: TGTGCCAGCAGCTTATATGGGCAGGGCGGACCCTATGGCTACACCTTC. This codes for CASSLYGQGGPYGYTF.

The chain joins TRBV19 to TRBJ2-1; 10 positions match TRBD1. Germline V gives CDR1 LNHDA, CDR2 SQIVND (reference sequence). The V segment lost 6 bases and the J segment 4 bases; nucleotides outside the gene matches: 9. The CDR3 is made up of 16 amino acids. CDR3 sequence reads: CASSSMRTGGYNEQFF. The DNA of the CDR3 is TGTGCCAGTAGCAGTATGCGGACAGGGGGATACAATGAGCAGTTCTTC.

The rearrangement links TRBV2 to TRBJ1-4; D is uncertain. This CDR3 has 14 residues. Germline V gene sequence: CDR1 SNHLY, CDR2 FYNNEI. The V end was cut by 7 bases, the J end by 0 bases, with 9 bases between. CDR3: CASIQETTNEKLFF. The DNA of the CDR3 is TGTGCCAGCATTCAGGAGACAACTAATGAAAAACTGTTTTTT.

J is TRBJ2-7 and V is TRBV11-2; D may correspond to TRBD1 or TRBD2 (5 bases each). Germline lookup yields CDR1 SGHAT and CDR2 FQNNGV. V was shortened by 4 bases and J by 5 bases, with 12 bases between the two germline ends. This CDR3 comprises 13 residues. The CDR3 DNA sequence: TGTGCCAGCAGCTCCCAGCAGGGACACGAGCAGTACTTC. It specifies CASSSQQGHEQYF.

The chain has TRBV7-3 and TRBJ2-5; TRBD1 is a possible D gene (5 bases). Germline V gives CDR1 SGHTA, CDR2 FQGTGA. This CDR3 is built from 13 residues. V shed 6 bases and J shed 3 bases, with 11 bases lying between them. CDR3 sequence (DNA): TGTGCCAGCAGTACCGACAGAGAAGAGACCCAGTACTTC. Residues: CASSTDREETQYF. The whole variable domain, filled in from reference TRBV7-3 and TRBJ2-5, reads GAGVSQTPSNKVTEKGKYVELRCDPISGHTALYWYRQSLGQGPEFLIYFQGTGAADDSGLPNDRFFAVRPEGSVSTLKIQRTERGDSAVYLCASSTDREETQYFGPGTRLLVL.

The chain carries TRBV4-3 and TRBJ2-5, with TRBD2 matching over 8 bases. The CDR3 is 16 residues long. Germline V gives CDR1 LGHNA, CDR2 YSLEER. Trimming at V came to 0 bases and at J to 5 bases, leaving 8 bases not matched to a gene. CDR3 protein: CASSQEPIRGGETQYF. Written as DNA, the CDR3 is TGCGCCAGCAGCCAAGAGCCTATCCGGGGGGGTGAGACCCAGTACTTC.

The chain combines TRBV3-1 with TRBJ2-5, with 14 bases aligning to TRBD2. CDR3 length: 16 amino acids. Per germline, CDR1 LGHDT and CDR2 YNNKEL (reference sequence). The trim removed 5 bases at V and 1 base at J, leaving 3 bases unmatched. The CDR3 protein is CASSVGLAGGQETQYF. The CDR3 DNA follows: TGTGCCAGCAGCGTAGGACTAGCGGGGGGCCAAGAGACCCAGTACTTC.

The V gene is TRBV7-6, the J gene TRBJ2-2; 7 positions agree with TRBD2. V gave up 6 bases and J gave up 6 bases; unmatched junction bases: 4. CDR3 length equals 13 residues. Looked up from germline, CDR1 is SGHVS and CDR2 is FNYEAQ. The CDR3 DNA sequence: TGTGCCAGCAGAGCGGGGTACGCCGGGGAGCTGTTTTTT. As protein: CASRAGYAGELFF.

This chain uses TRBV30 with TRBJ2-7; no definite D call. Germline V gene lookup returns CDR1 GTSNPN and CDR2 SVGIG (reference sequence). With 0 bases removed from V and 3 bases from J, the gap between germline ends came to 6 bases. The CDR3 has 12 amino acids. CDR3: CAWSVLYYEQYF. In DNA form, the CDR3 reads TGTGCCTGGAGTGTACTGTACTACGAGCAGTACTTC.

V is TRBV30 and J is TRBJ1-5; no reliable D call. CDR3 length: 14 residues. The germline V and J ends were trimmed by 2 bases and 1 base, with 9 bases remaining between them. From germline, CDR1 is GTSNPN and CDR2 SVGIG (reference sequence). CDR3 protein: CAWSKGLSNQPQHF. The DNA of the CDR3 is TGTGCCTGGAGTAAGGGATTGAGCAATCAGCCCCAGCATTTT.